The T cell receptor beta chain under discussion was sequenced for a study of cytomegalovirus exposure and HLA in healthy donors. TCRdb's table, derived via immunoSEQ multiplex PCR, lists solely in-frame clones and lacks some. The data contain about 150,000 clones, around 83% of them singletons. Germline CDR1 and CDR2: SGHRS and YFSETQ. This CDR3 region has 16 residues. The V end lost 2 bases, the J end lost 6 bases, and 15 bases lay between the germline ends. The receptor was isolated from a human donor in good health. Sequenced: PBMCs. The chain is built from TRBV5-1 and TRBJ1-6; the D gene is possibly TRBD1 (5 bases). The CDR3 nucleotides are TGCGCCAGCAGCTTATCGGGGGGGTTTGGTAATTCACCCCTCCACTTT. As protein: CASSLSGGFGNSPLHF.